Each of the 9 T cell receptor beta chains below was sequenced from the same sample in a study of metastatic and nonmetastatic thyroid tumors. TCRdb used MiXCR to call clones anew from the PCR reads. The table has around 26,000 clones, 19% seen once. Thyroid surgery was preceded by no treatment in any patient. The sequencing input was blood. Receptor source: a male donor with papillary thyroid cancer or a benign thyroid nodule (not recorded which). Some clones in this sample may be carry-over from other donors' samples.

This clone is labeled as medium-sized (0.01 to 0.1%). CDR3 DNA: TGTGCCAGCAACTCTGGTGGGGGGGGCGCTTACGGCTACACCTTC. This translates into CASNSGGGGAYGYTF. This rearrangement joins TRBV28 to TRBJ1-2; possible D gene TRBD1, 6 bases. V lost 7 bases, J lost 8 bases, and 23 bases lay in between. The CDR3 loop spans 15 amino acids. Germline V gene sequence: CDR1 MDHEN, CDR2 SYDVKM.

There are many counts of this clone. The rearrangement joins TRBV7-4 to TRBJ2-7; tentatively, D is TRBD2 (5 bases). CDR1 is SGHVT, CDR2 SQSDAQ, per germline. The CDR3 has 15 residues. The germline V and J ends were trimmed by 3 bases and 3 bases, with 15 bases remaining between them. The CDR3 loop reads CASSFVARNSYEQYF. In nucleotides, the CDR3 is TGTGCCAGCAGCTTTGTAGCGAGGAATAGCTACGAGCAGTACTTC.

The sample holds many counts of this clone. J is TRBJ2-3 and V is TRBV20-1; 8 positions agree with TRBD2. This CDR3 spans 14 amino acids. V was clipped by 5 bases and J by 3 bases; unmatched bases: 7. Germline-derived CDR1 and CDR2 are DFQATT and SNEGSKA (reference sequence). The CDR3 sequence is CSAGREGRTDTQYF. As DNA, the CDR3 is TGCAGTGCTGGACGGGAGGGCCGGACAGATACGCAGTATTTT.

This clone was counted many times. In DNA, the CDR3 is TGTGCCAGCAGCCGCGGGGCTAGCGCCTCCTACGAGCAGTACTTC. Protein product: CASSRGASASYEQYF. This chain joins TRBV3-1 and TRBJ2-7; D might be TRBD2 (6 bases). This CDR3 contains 15 residues. Germline CDR1 is LGHDT and CDR2 is YNNKEL (reference sequence). The V gene lost 4 bases and the J gene lost 0 bases, with 13 bases spanning the gap.

This chain connects TRBV5-5 to TRBJ1-2, with D possibly TRBD1 on 6 matching bases. With 3 bases removed from V and 2 bases from J, the gap between germline ends came to 11 bases. Germline assignment: CDR1 SGHKS and CDR2 YYEKEE (reference sequence). This CDR3 region has 14 residues. CDR3 DNA sequence: TGTGCCAGCAGCTGGGAAACAGGGAACTATGGCTACACCTTC. Its protein is CASSWETGNYGYTF. Complete variable domain (other parts from reference TRBV5-5 and TRBJ1-2): DAGVTQSPTHLIKTRGQQVTLRCSPISGHKSVSWYQQVLGQGPQFIFQYYEKEERGRGNFPDRFSARQFPNYSSELNVNALLLGDSALYLCASSWETGNYGYTFGSGTRLTVV.

This chain connects TRBV6-2 or TRBV6-3 to TRBJ2-1, with TRBD2 identical over 9 bases. V shed 0 bases, J shed 3 bases, and the junction held 3 bases outside the gene matches. Germline lookup yields CDR1 MNHEY and CDR2 SVGEGT. The CDR3 consists of 16 residues. CDR3 DNA sequence: TGTGCCAGCAGTTACTCCTCTAGCGGGGTCTACAATGAGCAGTTCTTC. Protein product: CASSYSSSGVYNEQFF.

The chain uses TRBV12-3 or TRBV12-4 and TRBJ1-2, with TRBD1 as a possible D gene (6 bases). The V end was cut by 1 base, the J end by 4 bases, with 13 bases between. There are 15 residues in the CDR3. The CDR3 DNA follows: TGTGCCAGCAGTTTAGAGCTGGGGGGCGGCTATGGCTACACCTTC. This translates into CASSLELGGGYGYTF.

This clone was observed a handful of times. A read error is possible here, since a much larger clone lies one base away. The chain has TRBV20-1 and TRBJ2-4; D is ambiguous. Trimming removed 7 bases from V and 4 bases from J, with 14 bases in between. CDR1 is DFQATT and CDR2 is SNEGSKA in the germline V gene (reference sequence). CDR3 size: 13 residues. This chain's CDR3 is CSDSGQLKNIQYF. The CDR3 DNA sequence: TGCAGTGATAGTGGCCAATTAAAAAACATTCAGTACTTC.

This chain connects TRBV2 to TRBJ2-5; 9 bases agree with TRBD2. Germline trimming cut 3 bases from V and 5 bases from J; bases unmatched to any gene: 13. The CDR3 contains 17 residues. Germline CDR1 SNHLY, CDR2 FYNNEI. CDR3 in amino acids: CASSDPSGKPCRETQYF. For the CDR3, the DNA is TGTGCCAGCAGTGATCCTAGCGGGAAACCGTGTCGCGAGACCCAGTACTTC.